The 30 T cell receptor beta chains listed next were all sequenced from one sample in a study of blood T cell repertoires in COVID-19. The repertoire was sequenced with immunoSEQ multiplex PCR; TCRdb's copy has only in-frame clones and lacks some. This sample has about 230,000 clones, with under 90% found just once. Sequencing was done on a sample of PBMCs or T cells enriched from blood (not recorded which). The receptors were gathered from a woman aged 25 to 39 with acute COVID-19.

This chain links TRBV10-3 with TRBJ1-5, with D unclear. Germline values: CDR1 ENHRY, CDR2 SYGVKD. Trimming cost V 0 bases and J 7 bases, with 10 bases left between them. This CDR3 has 14 amino acids. DNA for the CDR3: TGTGCCATCAGTGAGTCCGAGGGAGGGCAGCCCCAGCATTTT. It specifies CAISESEGGQPQHF.

As concerns this clone: The junction departs from the called germline gene at one end, perhaps through a read error. J is TRBJ2-2 and V is TRBV5-1; D is perhaps TRBD1 (5 bases). This CDR3 has 15 amino acids. The germline gives CDR1 SGHRS, CDR2 YFSETQ. The CDR3 DNA sequence: TGCGCCAGCAGCTTTTCGCCAGGGAACCCCGGGGAGCTGTTTTTT. It encodes CASSFSPGNPGELFF. Drawing the rest from reference TRBV5-1 and TRBJ2-2, the complete variable domain is KAGVTQTPRYLIKTRGQQVTLSCSPISGHRSVSWYQQTPGQGLQFLFEYFSETQRNKGNFPGRFSGRQFSNSRSEMNVSTLELGDSALYLCASSFSPGNPGELFFGEGSRLTVL.

This chain joins TRBV19 and TRBJ1-4, with 8 bases identical to TRBD1. The germline CDR1 and CDR2 sequences are LNHDA and SQIVND (reference sequence). The CDR3 runs to 15 residues. J was trimmed by 7 bases and V by 4 bases; bases with no gene match: 8. CDR3 sequence: CASSSDRGRGEKLFF. The CDR3 coding sequence is TGTGCCAGTAGTAGTGACAGGGGACGGGGTGAAAAACTGTTTTTT.

The rearrangement uses TRBV27 and TRBJ1-2; TRBD1 aligns across 8 bases. The CDR3 length is 13 residues. Germline V gene sequence: CDR1 MNHEY, CDR2 SMNVEV (reference sequence). V lost 3 bases, J lost 6 bases, and 3 bases stayed unmatched. The CDR3 region has the DNA TGTGCCAGCAGTTTCTCAGGGGGCAATGGCTACACCTTC. Residues: CASSFSGGNGYTF.

The chain uses TRBV4-3 and TRBJ2-5; 8 bases are shared with TRBD1. Germline lookup yields CDR1 LGHNA and CDR2 YSLEER. The CDR3 is 15 residues long. With V trimmed by 5 bases and J by 5 bases, 10 bases remained unmatched. The DNA of the CDR3 is TGCGCCAGCAGCGAAGGGACAGGTCGGTTGGAGACCCAGTACTTC. It encodes CASSEGTGRLETQYF.

V usage is TRBV28 and J usage is TRBJ2-1; perhaps TRBD1 as D (6 bases). This CDR3 comprises 12 residues. Germline assignment: CDR1 MDHEN and CDR2 SYDVKM. V was shortened by 8 bases and J by 4 bases, with 9 bases between the two germline ends. CDR3 loop: CASGQTYNEQFF. CDR3 nucleotides: TGTGCCAGCGGACAGACGTACAATGAGCAGTTCTTC.

The V and J genes are TRBV11-2 and TRBJ1-1; no clear D gene. Germline assignment: CDR1 SGHAT and CDR2 FQNNGV. Trimming took off 3 bases at V and 0 bases at J, with 2 bases between the two ends. This CDR3 contains 12 residues. CDR3 sequence: CASSFVNTEAFF. CDR3 sequence (DNA): TGTGCCAGCAGCTTCGTGAACACTGAAGCTTTCTTT.

This clone turned up a few times. The chain carries TRBV9 and TRBJ1-2; 9 bases are shared with TRBD1. The length of the CDR3 is 17 residues. Germline V gives CDR1 SGDLS, CDR2 YYNGEE. V was clipped by 7 bases and J by 8 bases; unmatched bases: 21. As DNA, the CDR3 is TGTGCCAGCTCCCCAGATCGGACAGGGGAGAGTTTGAAGGGCTACACCTTC. Protein: CASSPDRTGESLKGYTF. Full variable domain (remainder filled in from reference TRBV9 and TRBJ1-2): DSGVTQTPKHLITATGQRVTLRCSPRSGDLSVYWYQQSLDQGLQFLIQYYNGEERAKGNILERFSAQQFPDLHSELNLSSLELGDSALYFCASSPDRTGESLKGYTFGSGTRLTVV.

The genes are TRBV4-3 and TRBJ2-7; D gene unclear. The germline V gene has CDR1 LGHNA and CDR2 YSLEER. V lost 6 bases and J lost 1, with 13 bases in between. The CDR3 totals 14 residues. The CDR3 region has the DNA TGCGCCAGCAGGGAATTTGCAGGTTCCTACGAGCAGTACTTC. It translates to CASREFAGSYEQYF.

This clone was seen only a few times. V usage is TRBV6-6 and J usage is TRBJ1-2; no reliable D call. Germline values: CDR1 MNHNY, CDR2 SVGAGI (reference sequence). This CDR3 is built from 17 residues. V was trimmed by 8 bases and J by 2 bases, leaving 24 bases between them. CDR3 DNA: TGTGCCAGCCGTCAAATGGGCGTGTGGGCTTTAAACTATGGCTACACCTTC. Amino acids: CASRQMGVWALNYGYTF.

This CDR3 is CAISESEAGGPRGTQYF. The CDR3 DNA reads TGTGCCATCAGTGAGTCCGAAGCGGGGGGCCCGAGGGGGACCCAGTACTTC. The chain is built from TRBV10-3 and TRBJ2-5, with 9 bases matching TRBD2. After removal of 0 bases from V and 7 bases from J, the junction contained 12 bases not matched to a gene. The CDR3 extends over 17 amino acids. The V gene's germline CDR1 is ENHRY and CDR2 SYGVKD.

The V gene is TRBV21-1, the J gene TRBJ1-1; the D call TRBD1 from the table was never checked on the DNA. TRBV21-1 is designated a pseudogene. This CDR3 has 15 amino acids. The CDR3 nucleotides are TGTGCCAGCAGCCATACAGGGGGCCCGGACACTGAAGCTTTCTTT. This encodes CASSHTGGPDTEAFF.

This rearrangement joins TRBV19 to TRBJ1-1; the D gene is possibly TRBD1 (5 bases). The V end lost 7 bases, the J end lost 9 bases, and 18 bases lay between the germline ends. This CDR3 is 13 amino acids long. Germline V gene data show CDR1 as LNHDA and CDR2 as SQIVND (reference sequence). Written as DNA, the CDR3 is TGTGCCAGTACCCCTTCCCCACAGGTGAAAGCTTTCTTT. Translating gives CASTPSPQVKAFF.

The V gene is TRBV7-2, the J gene TRBJ2-3; no clear D gene. The germline gives CDR1 SGHTA, CDR2 FQGNSA. Trimming took 0 bases from V and 0 from J, leaving 13 bases between them. CDR3 size: 17 residues. In DNA, the CDR3 is TGTGCCAGCAGCTTAGCGTTCTCCAGGCTAAGCACAGATACGCAGTATTTT. Translating gives CASSLAFSRLSTDTQYF.

CDR3 in amino acids: CASSLRLFGTQHF. CDR3 DNA: TGTGCCAGCAGCCTCCGCCTCTTCGGGACCCAGCATTTT. V and J are TRBV7-8 and TRBJ1-5; D unclear. The V gene lost 5 bases and the J gene lost 11 bases, with 16 bases spanning the gap. This CDR3 region has 13 residues. Germline loops: CDR1 SGHVS, CDR2 FQNEAQ. The whole variable domain, filled in from reference TRBV7-8 and TRBJ1-5, reads GAGVSQSPRYKVAKRGQDVALRCDPISGHVSLFWYQQALGQGPEFLTYFQNEAQLDKSGLPSDRFFAERPEGSVSTLKIQRTQQEDSAVYLCASSLRLFGTQHFGDGTRLSIL.

V and J are TRBV11-2 and TRBJ2-2; possibly TRBD2 for D (6 bases). From germline, CDR1 is SGHAT and CDR2 FQNNGV. CDR3 size: 14 residues. Trimming took 0 bases from V and 11 from J, leaving 13 bases between them. The CDR3 DNA is TGTGCCAGCAGCTTAGAGGGACTGCCTGCCGAGCTGTTTTTT. Amino acids: CASSLEGLPAELFF. Supplemented by reference TRBV11-2 and TRBJ2-2, the full variable domain reads EAGVAQSPRYKIIEKRQSVAFWCNPISGHATLYWYQQILGQGPKLLIQFQNNGVVDDSQLPKDRFSAERLKGVDSTLKIQPAKLEDSAVYLCASSLEGLPAELFFGEGSRLTVL.

The chain combines TRBV6-1 with TRBJ2-7; TRBD1 is a possible D gene (5 bases). V lost 3 bases and J lost 5, with 17 bases in between. Germline CDR1 MNHNS, CDR2 SASEGT. The CDR3 has 15 residues. The CDR3 spells CASSEPGFRVHEQYF. Here the CDR3 DNA reads TGTGCCAGCAGTGAGCCCGGGTTCAGGGTCCACGAGCAGTACTTC.

V usage is TRBV20-1 and J usage is TRBJ2-1; TRBD1 might be the D (5 bases). V gave up 3 bases and J gave up 5 bases, with 14 bases separating them. There are 14 residues in the CDR3. Germline-derived CDR1 and CDR2 are DFQATT and SNEGSKA (reference sequence). The CDR3: CSASGAGRNNEQFF. CDR3 sequence (DNA): TGCAGTGCTAGTGGAGCAGGGCGGAACAATGAGCAGTTCTTC.

This rearrangement joins TRBV6-1 to TRBJ1-4; 7 bases are shared with TRBD1. V shed 2 bases and J 8 bases; nucleotides not matched to a gene: 11. Germline V gene data show CDR1 as MNHNS and CDR2 as SASEGT. The CDR3 contains 16 residues. This CDR3 reads CASSEQTGYGWEKLFF. The CDR3 nucleotides are TGTGCCAGCAGTGAACAGACAGGGTACGGGTGGGAAAAACTGTTTTTT.

The V call is TRBV5-1, the J call TRBJ1-2; D gene unclear. This CDR3 is 16 amino acids long. The V end lost 0 bases, the J end lost 2 bases, and 14 bases lay between the germline ends. Germline V lookup: CDR1 SGHRS, CDR2 YFSETQ. CDR3 residues: CASSLEVGLANYGYTF. DNA for the CDR3: TGCGCCAGCAGCTTGGAGGTCGGACTGGCGAACTATGGCTACACCTTC.

The V and J genes are TRBV24-1 and TRBJ1-2; no definite D call. Trimming removed 5 bases from V and 4 bases from J, with 13 bases in between. This CDR3 contains 14 residues. In germline, CDR1 is KGHDR, CDR2 SFDVKD. The chain's CDR3 is CATSGTDRVYGYTF. Written as DNA, the CDR3 is TGTGCCACCAGTGGCACAGATCGAGTCTATGGCTACACCTTC.

The rearrangement joins TRBV5-1 to TRBJ2-3, with 9 nucleotides matching TRBD2. The trim removed 5 bases at V and 1 base at J, leaving 17 bases unmatched. The CDR3 has 19 amino acids. Germline-derived CDR1 and CDR2 are SGHRS and YFSETQ. CDR3 sequence reads: CASSISRSGGPLGTDTQYF. CDR3 coding DNA: TGCGCCAGCAGTATTTCCAGAAGCGGGGGGCCCTTAGGCACAGATACGCAGTATTTT.

The rearrangement links TRBV10-3 to TRBJ1-6; 8 bases agree with TRBD1. Looked up from germline, CDR1 is ENHRY and CDR2 is SYGVKD. The CDR3 is 15 amino acids. Trimming cost V 6 bases and J 5 bases; bases outside gene matches: 6. CDR3 in DNA: TGTGCCATCAGGAAGGACAGGGTGAATAATTCACCCCTCCACTTT. It translates to CAIRKDRVNNSPLHF.

This clone was found once. This chain joins TRBV4-1 and TRBJ1-5; no clear D. The germline V and J ends were trimmed by 1 base and 3 bases, with 7 bases remaining between them. Germline V gives CDR1 MGHRA, CDR2 YSYEKL. The CDR3 loop spans 14 amino acids. CDR3: CASSQALLNQPQHF. CDR3 nucleotide sequence: TGCGCCAGCAGCCAAGCCCTACTCAATCAGCCCCAGCATTTT.

V gene TRBV27 combines with J gene TRBJ2-1; 11 bases agree with TRBD1. Looked up from germline, CDR1 is MNHEY and CDR2 is SMNVEV (reference sequence). J lost 7 bases, V lost 8 bases, and 1 base had no gene match. CDR3 length: 12 residues. The CDR3 DNA follows: TGTGCCAGCGGGGACAGGGGGAATGAGCAGTTCTTC. Translation: CASGDRGNEQFF.

This chain links TRBV29-1 with TRBJ1-2, with 8 bases lining up with TRBD1. This CDR3 region has 13 residues. Germline-derived CDR1 and CDR2 are SQVTM and ANQGSEA. CDR3 sequence (DNA): TGCAAAGTCTATGAACAGGGGGTGGGTGGCTACACCTTC. Its translation is CKVYEQGVGGYTF.

This chain joins TRBV4-3 and TRBJ1-4; 9 nucleotides line up with TRBD1. Germline V gene data show CDR1 as LGHNA and CDR2 as YSLEER. The CDR3 runs to 19 residues. The J segment lost 3 bases and the V segment lost 3 bases, leaving 14 bases of the junction unmatched. CDR3 in DNA: TGCGCCAGCAGCCACCCTGTAGACAGGGGGGACTCAGCTAATGAAAAACTGTTTTTT. Its protein product is CASSHPVDRGDSANEKLFF.

CDR3 amino acids: CASSEFSGQGPRSYEQYF. CDR3 nucleotides: TGTGCCAGCAGTGAATTCTCGGGACAGGGTCCCCGGAGTTACGAGCAGTACTTC. The chain carries TRBV25-1 and TRBJ2-7; TRBD1 aligns across 9 bases. The CDR3 extends over 18 amino acids. Trimming cost V 1 base and J 4 bases; bases outside gene matches: 14. Looked up from germline, CDR1 is MGHDK and CDR2 is SYGVNS.

This clone was seen only once. The J gene is TRBJ2-7, the V gene TRBV30; D might be TRBD1 (6 bases). CDR1 is GTSNPN, CDR2 SVGIG, per germline (reference sequence). V lost 5 bases to trimming and J lost 7 bases, with 9 bases between them. CDR3 length: 10 amino acids. In nucleotides, the CDR3 is TGTGCCTGGGGAAGGGGGGAGCAGTACTTC. Translating it yields CAWGRGEQYF.

The V call is TRBV4-2, the J call TRBJ1-4; tentatively, D is TRBD1 (5 bases). CDR1 is LGHNA, CDR2 YNFKEQ, per germline. This CDR3 is 17 amino acids long. The V end lost 0 bases, the J end lost 4 bases, and 15 bases lay between the germline ends. In DNA, the CDR3 is TGTGCCAGCAGCCAAGATGTGGATTGGGGGGGTAATGAAAAACTGTTTTTT. Its translation is CASSQDVDWGGNEKLFF.